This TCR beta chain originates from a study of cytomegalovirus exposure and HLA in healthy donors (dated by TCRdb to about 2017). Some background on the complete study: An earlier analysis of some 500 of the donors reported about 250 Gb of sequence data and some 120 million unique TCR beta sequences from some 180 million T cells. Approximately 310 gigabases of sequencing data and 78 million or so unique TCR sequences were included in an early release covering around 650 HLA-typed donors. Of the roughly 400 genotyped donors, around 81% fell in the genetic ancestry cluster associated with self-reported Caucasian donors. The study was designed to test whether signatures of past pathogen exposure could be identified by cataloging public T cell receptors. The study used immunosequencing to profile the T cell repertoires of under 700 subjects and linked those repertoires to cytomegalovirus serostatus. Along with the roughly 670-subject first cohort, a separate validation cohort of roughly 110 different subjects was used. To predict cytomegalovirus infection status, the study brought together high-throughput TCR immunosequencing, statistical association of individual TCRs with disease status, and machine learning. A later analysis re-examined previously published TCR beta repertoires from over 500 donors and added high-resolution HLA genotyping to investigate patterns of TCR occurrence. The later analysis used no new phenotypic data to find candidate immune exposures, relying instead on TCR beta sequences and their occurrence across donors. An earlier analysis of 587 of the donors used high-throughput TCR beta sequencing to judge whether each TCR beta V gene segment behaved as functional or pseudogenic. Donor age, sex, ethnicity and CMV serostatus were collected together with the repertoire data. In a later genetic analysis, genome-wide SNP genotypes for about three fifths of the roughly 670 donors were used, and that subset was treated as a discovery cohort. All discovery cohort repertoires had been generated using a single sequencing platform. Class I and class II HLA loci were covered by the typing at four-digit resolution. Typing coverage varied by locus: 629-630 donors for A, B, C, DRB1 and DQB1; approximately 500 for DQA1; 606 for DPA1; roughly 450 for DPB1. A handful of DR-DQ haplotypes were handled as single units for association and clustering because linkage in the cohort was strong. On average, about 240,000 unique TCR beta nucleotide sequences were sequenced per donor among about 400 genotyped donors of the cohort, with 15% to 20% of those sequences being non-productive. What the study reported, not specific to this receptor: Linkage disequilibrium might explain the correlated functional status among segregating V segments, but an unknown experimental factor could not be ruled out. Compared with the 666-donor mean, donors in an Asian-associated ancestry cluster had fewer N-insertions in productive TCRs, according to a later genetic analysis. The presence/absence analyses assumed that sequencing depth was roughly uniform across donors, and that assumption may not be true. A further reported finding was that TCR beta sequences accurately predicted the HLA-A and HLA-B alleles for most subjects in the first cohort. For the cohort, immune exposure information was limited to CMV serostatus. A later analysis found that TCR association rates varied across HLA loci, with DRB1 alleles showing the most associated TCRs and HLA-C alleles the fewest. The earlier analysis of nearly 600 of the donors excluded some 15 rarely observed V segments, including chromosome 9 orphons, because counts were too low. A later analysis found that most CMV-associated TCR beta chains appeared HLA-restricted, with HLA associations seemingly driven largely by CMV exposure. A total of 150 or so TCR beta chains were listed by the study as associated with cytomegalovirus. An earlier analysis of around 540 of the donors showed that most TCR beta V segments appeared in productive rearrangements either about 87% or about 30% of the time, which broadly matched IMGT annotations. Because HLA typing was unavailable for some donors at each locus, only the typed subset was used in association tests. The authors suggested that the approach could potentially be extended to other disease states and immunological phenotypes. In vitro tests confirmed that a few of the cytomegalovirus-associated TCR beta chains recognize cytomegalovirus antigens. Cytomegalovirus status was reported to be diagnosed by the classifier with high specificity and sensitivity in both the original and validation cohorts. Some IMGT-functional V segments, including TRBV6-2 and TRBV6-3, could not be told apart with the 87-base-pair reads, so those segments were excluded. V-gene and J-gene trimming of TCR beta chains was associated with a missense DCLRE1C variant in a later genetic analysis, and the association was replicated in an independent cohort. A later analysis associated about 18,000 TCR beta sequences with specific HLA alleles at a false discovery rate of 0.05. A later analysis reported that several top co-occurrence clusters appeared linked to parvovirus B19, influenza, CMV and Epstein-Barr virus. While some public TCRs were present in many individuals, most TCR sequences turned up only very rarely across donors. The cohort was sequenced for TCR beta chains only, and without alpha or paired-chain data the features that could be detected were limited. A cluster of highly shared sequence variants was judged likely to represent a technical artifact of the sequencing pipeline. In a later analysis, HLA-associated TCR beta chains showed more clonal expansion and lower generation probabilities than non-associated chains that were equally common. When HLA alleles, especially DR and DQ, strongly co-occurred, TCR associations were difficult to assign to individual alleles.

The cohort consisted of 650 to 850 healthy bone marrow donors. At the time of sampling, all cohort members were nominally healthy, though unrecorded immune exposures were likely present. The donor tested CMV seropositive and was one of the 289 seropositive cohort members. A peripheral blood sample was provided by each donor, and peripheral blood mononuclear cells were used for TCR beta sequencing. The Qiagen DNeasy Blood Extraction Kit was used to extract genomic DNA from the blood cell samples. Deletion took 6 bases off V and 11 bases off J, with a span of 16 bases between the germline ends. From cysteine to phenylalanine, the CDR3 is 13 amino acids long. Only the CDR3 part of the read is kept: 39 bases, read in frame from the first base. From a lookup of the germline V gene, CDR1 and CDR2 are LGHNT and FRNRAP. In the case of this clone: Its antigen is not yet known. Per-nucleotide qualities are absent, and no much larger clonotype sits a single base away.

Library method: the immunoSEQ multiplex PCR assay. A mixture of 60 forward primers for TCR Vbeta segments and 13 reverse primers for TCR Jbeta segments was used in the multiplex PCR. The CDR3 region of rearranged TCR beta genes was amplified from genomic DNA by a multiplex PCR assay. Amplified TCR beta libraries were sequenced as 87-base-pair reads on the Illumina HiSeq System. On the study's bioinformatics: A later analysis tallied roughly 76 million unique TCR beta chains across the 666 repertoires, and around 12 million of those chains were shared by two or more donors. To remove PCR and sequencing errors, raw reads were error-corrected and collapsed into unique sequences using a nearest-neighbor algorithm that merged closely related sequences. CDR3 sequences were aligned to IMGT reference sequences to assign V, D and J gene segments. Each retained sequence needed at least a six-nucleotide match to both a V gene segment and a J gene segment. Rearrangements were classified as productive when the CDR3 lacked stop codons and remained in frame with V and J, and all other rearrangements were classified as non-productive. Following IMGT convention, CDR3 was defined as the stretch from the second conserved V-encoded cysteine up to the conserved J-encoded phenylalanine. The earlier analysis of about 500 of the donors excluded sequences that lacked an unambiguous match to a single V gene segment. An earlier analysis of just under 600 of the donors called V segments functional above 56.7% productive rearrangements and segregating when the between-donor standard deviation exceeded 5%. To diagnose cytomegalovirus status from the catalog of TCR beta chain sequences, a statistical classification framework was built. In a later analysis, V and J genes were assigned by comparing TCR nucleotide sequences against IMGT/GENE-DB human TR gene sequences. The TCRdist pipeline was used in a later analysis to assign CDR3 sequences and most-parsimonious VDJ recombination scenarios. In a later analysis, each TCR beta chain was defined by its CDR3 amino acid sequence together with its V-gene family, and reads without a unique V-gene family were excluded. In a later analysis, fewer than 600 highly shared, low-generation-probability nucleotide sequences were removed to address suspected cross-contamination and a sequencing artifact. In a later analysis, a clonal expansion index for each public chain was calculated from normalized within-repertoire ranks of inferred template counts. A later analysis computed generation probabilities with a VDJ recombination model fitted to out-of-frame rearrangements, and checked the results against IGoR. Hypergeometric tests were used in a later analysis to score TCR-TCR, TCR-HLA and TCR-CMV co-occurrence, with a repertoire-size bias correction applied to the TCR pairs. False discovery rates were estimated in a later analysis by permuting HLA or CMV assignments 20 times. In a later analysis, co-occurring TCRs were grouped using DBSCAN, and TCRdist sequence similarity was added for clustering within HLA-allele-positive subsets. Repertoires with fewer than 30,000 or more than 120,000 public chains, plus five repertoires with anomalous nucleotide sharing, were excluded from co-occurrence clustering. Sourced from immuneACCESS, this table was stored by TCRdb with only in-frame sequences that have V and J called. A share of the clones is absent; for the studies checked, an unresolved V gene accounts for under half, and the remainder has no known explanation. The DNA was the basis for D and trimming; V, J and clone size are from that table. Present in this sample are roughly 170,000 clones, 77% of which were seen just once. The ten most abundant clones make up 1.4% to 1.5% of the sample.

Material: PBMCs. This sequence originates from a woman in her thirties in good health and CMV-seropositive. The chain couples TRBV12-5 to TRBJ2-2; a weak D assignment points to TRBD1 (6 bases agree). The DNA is TGTGCTAGTGGGGGGGCGTTTGGGGGTGAGCTGTTTTTT. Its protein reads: CASGGAFGGELFF.